This TCR beta chain is from a study of glioma-infiltrating T cells after dendritic cell vaccination. Study observations and caveats: No direct clonality-survival link was found; a diverse polyclonal response may matter.

Up to about 2 ug genomic DNA was used for TCRB CDR3 amplification. Assay used: immunoSEQ multiplex PCR; TCRdb lists only in-frame clones, some missing. The sample contains about 100,000 clones, over 80% of which appear only once. Time point specified: after dendritic cell vaccination, including at tumor progression/relapse. None of the glioblastoma patients had an isocitrate dehydrogenase mutation. A note on this clone: Its antigen is unidentified.

CDR3 size: 15 residues. The germline V gene encodes CDR1 SGHAT and CDR2 FQNNGV. Trimming took 6 bases from V and 7 from J, leaving 21 bases between them. The source was blood, collected after dendritic cell vaccination. The chain uses TRBV11-2 and TRBJ1-2; D uncertain. The sequence came from a human donor with glioblastoma. CDR3 bases: TGTGCCAGCAGTTTAACGAGGGTCCAGCCCGTTGGCTACACCTTC. Amino acid sequence: CASSLTRVQPVGYTF.